The clone carrying this T cell receptor beta chain was found a few times. The target antigen is unknown. Researchers prepared the TCRbeta library using unique molecular identifiers, the study reports. TCRdb ran MiXCR on the PCR reads and lists one entry per CDR3 protein. The table has hundreds of thousands of distinct CDR3 sequences, 15% to 20% seen once. These data belong to a study of T-cell reconstitution after alpha-beta-depleted transplantation in children. Study-wide points: Expanded graft clones numbering several hundred reportedly gave rise to alpha-beta T cells about two months after transplant. From newly produced T cells came most of the T-cell counts and diversity one year after transplant.

Germline trimming cut 10 bases from V and 2 bases from J; bases unmatched to any gene: 14. CDR1 is KGHDR, CDR2 SFDVKD, per germline. The CDR3 loop spans 16 amino acids. The TCR sequence derives from a male patient aged 10 to 17 who had a stem cell transplant for acute lymphoblastic leukemia, so the T cells may come from the graft donor. The sample here was PBMCs, mostly from graft donor cells, taken 360 days after TCRalphabeta/CD19-depleted stem cell transplant. V is TRBV24-1 and J is TRBJ1-1; 8 bases are shared with TRBD1. The CDR3 here is CATKTGTGCRNTEAFF. The CDR3 bases are TGTGCCACAAAAACCGGGACAGGTTGCCGCAACACTGAAGCTTTCTTT.